This T cell receptor (beta chain) was profiled in a study of T cell responses to AZD1222 COVID-19 vaccine. General observations from the study: Donors, mostly white British, included more females; clonal diversity was possibly underestimated.

CDR1 is SGDLS and CDR2 is YYNGEE in the germline V gene. This CDR3 has 13 amino acids. Trimming stripped 5 bases from V and 0 bases from J, with 8 bases between. Generated by immunoSEQ multiplex PCR, the TCRdb table keeps only in-frame clones and is missing some. The sample includes approximately 120,000 clones, 80% to 90% of them seen just once. Details on this clone: What it recognizes is unknown.

Pooling was applied to second doses at about 4 or about 12 weeks. Specimen: peripheral blood, collected 28 days after the second AZD1222 dose. This receptor was identified in an adult who received the AZD1222 COVID-19 vaccine. This sequence joins TRBV9 and TRBJ1-1, with no clear D. In nucleotides, the CDR3 is TGTGCCAGCAGAGGAGAGTTGAACACTGAAGCTTTCTTT. Its translation: CASRGELNTEAFF.